This entry lists 10 T cell receptor beta chains sequenced from one sample in a study of cytomegalovirus exposure and HLA in healthy donors. Vbeta (60) and Jbeta (13) primers were used in the PCR. Produced via immunoSEQ multiplex PCR; TCRdb's table is partial and in-frame only. The data contain around 150,000 clones, 71% of them seen just once; the ten biggest clones take up 2.8%. The sequenced sample was PBMCs. The receptors come from a woman in her 30s in good health and CMV-seronegative.

CDR3: CASGLDPGQPRETQYF. The CDR3 DNA reads TGTGCTAGTGGTTTGGATCCGGGACAACCGAGGGAGACCCAGTACTTC. The chain has TRBV12-5 and TRBJ2-5; a weak D match, TRBD1 (6 bases). The CDR3 has 16 residues. V shed 1 base and J shed 5 bases, with 17 bases lying between them. CDR1 and CDR2 (germline): LGHNT, FRNRAP.

This chain links TRBV19 with TRBJ2-1; the D gene is possibly TRBD1 (6 bases). Germline loops: CDR1 LNHDA, CDR2 SQIVND (reference sequence). V lost 3 bases and J 7 bases, leaving 19 bases between the germline ends. The CDR3 covers 16 residues. CDR3 sequence (DNA): TGTGCCAGTAGTATTTGGTCCCAGGGGATGGGGAATGAGCAGTTCTTC. Amino acids: CASSIWSQGMGNEQFF.

This clone was found once. The chain uses TRBV7-9 and TRBJ2-5, with D tentatively TRBD1 (5 bases). CDR3 size: 14 residues. Deletions cut 5 bases from V and 5 bases from J, with 15 bases between. Germline V gene sequence: CDR1 SEHNR, CDR2 FQNEAQ (reference sequence). As DNA, the CDR3 is TGTGCCAGCAGCCCCAAAGGGGATTTCGAGACCCAGTACTTC. Translated, it gives CASSPKGDFETQYF.

The chain recombines TRBV29-1 with TRBJ1-2, with D maybe TRBD1 (6 bases). The CDR3 sequence is 13 residues long. V dropped 7 bases and J dropped 2 bases, with 14 bases sitting between them. Germline CDR1 and CDR2: SQVTM and ANQGSEA. CDR3 in DNA: TGCAGCGGCAAAGAGGGGGAAAACTATGGCTACACCTTC. Translation: CSGKEGENYGYTF.

The rearrangement links TRBV10-3 to TRBJ1-5, with D possibly being TRBD1 (6 bases). The CDR3 is made up of 14 amino acids. V was shortened by 6 bases and J by 4 bases, with 13 bases between the two germline ends. In germline, CDR1 is ENHRY, CDR2 SYGVKD. This CDR3 reads CAISAEGGNQPQHF. Written as DNA, the CDR3 is TGTGCCATCAGCGCAGAAGGGGGAAATCAGCCCCAGCATTTT.

This chain uses TRBV7-2 with TRBJ1-4; the match to TRBD1 covers 8 bases. This CDR3 contains 15 residues. Germline-derived CDR1 and CDR2 are SGHTA and FQGNSA. V shed 5 bases and J 7 bases; nucleotides not matched to a gene: 9. CDR3 in amino acids: CASSQGTGPFEKLFF. CDR3 in DNA: TGTGCCAGCAGCCAAGGGACAGGCCCTTTTGAAAAACTGTTTTTT.

The genes are TRBV7-9 and TRBJ2-6; TRBD2 agrees at 7 bases. The V gene end was trimmed by 5 bases and the J gene end by 0 bases; junction bases not matched to a gene: 4. This CDR3 is built from 16 residues. Germline CDR1 and CDR2: SEHNR and FQNEAQ (reference sequence). CDR3 DNA: TGTGCCAGCAGCCGTACTAGCGTCTCTGGGGCCAACGTCCTGACTTTC. Its translation: CASSRTSVSGANVLTF.

V usage is TRBV4-1 and J usage is TRBJ2-3, with D possibly matching TRBD2 (6 bases). The CDR3 sequence is 18 residues long. Trimming stripped 0 bases from V and 6 bases from J, with 22 bases between. Germline V lookup: CDR1 MGHRA, CDR2 YSYEKL. For the CDR3, the DNA is TGCGCCAGCAGCCAAGATGATCAGGTTCGGGAGTTTGCGGATACGCAGTATTTT. Translated, it gives CASSQDDQVREFADTQYF.

The gene calls are TRBV29-1 and TRBJ1-1; perhaps TRBD1 as D (6 bases). Per the germline V gene, CDR1 is SQVTM and CDR2 is ANQGSEA. The length of the CDR3 is 12 residues. The V gene lost 7 bases and the J gene lost 6 bases, with 15 bases spanning the gap. CDR3 residues: CSATPGTPEAFF. CDR3 bases: TGCAGCGCCACGCCCGGGACACCTGAAGCTTTCTTT.

The rearrangement joins TRBV28 to TRBJ2-7, with 9 bases identical to TRBD1. CDR1 is MDHEN and CDR2 is SYDVKM in the germline V gene. With 4 bases clipped from V and 3 bases from J, the junction kept 4 bases outside the gene matches. The CDR3 runs to 14 residues. CDR3 protein: CASSYRDRVYEQYF. In nucleotides, the CDR3 is TGTGCCAGCAGTTACCGGGACAGGGTCTACGAGCAGTACTTC.